A selection of T cell receptor beta chains follows, all from one sample in a study of beta chain features in type 1 diabetes. Sequenced by immunoSEQ multiplex PCR; TCRdb stores in-frame clones only, minus some. The table has approximately 250,000 clones, around 24% seen once. Material: naive CD4+ T cells from blood. The source is a woman aged 25-40 years with type 1 diabetes. The CDR3 runs from the conserved cysteine through the conserved F or W. A D gene is named only where the DNA matches it firmly. Rows may omit the clone size; those that give it use once, few, many or a size class.

NA	TRBV5-1	TRBJ1-1	TRBD1	TGCGCCAGCAGCTTGAACAGGGGAGCTGAAGCTTTCTTT	CASSLNRGAEAFF
few	TRBV7-9	TRBJ2-3	NA	TGTGCCAGCAGCTTCGGGGTAATCACAGATACGCAGTATTTT	CASSFGVITDTQYF
few	TRBV6-1	TRBJ2-1	NA	TGTGCCGCTTCGAGCCCACCCACCCACAATGAGCAGTTCTTC	CAASSPPTHNEQFF
NA	TRBV20-1	TRBJ1-1	NA	TGCAGTGCTAGGGGCTCGAGTGAAGCTTTCTTT	CSARGSSEAFF
few	TRBV5-1	TRBJ2-5	TRBD1	TGCGCCAGCAGCATTGGGACAGGGGAGGAGACCCAGTACTTC	CASSIGTGEETQYF
NA	TRBV25-1	TRBJ2-1	TRBD2	TGTGCCAGACCGAGCGGGAGAGGGTGCAATGAGCAGTTCTTC	CARPSGRGCNEQFF
few	TRBV19	TRBJ2-5	NA	TGTGCCAGTAGTAGCAGTTCGGGAGTCGTACAAGAGACCCAGTACTTC	CASSSSSGVVQETQYF
NA	TRBV29-1	TRBJ2-1	NA	TGCAGCGTTGAAGGACTAGATCGAAATGAGCAGTTCTTC	CSVEGLDRNEQFF
NA	TRBV27	TRBJ2-5	NA	TGTGCCAGCAGAAACGCAGCGGTCCAAGAGACCCAGTACTTC	CASRNAAVQETQYF
NA	TRBV30	TRBJ2-7	TRBD1	TGTGCCTGGAGCGGAAGACAGGGAAGCCGCGAGCAGTACTTC	CAWSGRQGSREQYF
NA	TRBV6-5	TRBJ1-1	TRBD1	TGTGCCAGCAGTTACTCTCAGGGGGACACTGAAGCTTTCTTT	CASSYSQGDTEAFF
few	TRBV13	TRBJ2-5	NA	TGTGCCAGCCGCCGGGGGACGGGTCTGGAGACCCAGTACTTC	CASRRGTGLETQYF
NA	TRBV29-1	TRBJ2-1	TRBD2	TGCAGCGTTGGTGGTATAGGCGGGAAGCGGGACTATGAGCAGTTCTTC	CSVGGIGGKRDYEQFF
NA	TRBV20-1	TRBJ1-4	NA	TGCAGTGCCCAGGGGAGTGAAAAACTGTTTTTT	CSAQGSEKLFF
few	TRBV9	TRBJ2-3	NA	TGTGCCAGCAGCAAAGAGGCTAGTCGTGGCACAGATACGCAGTATTTT	CASSKEASRGTDTQYF
few	TRBV4-1	TRBJ2-3	NA	TGCGCCAGCAGCCAAGATGGGCAGGATACTAGCACAGATACGCAGTATTTT	CASSQDGQDTSTDTQYF
NA	TRBV11-2	TRBJ2-5	NA	TGTGCCAGCAGCTTCCGGGAGTGGGAGACCCAGTACTTC	CASSFREWETQYF
few	TRBV28	TRBJ2-7	TRBD1	TGTGCCAGCAGAACACAGGGGCCCTCCTACGAGCAGTACTTC	CASRTQGPSYEQYF
few	TRBV30	TRBJ2-4	NA	TGTGCCTGGAGTTTGGACAGTCAAAACATTCAGTACTTC	CAWSLDSQNIQYF
few	TRBV28	TRBJ2-3	TRBD2	TGTGCCAGCAGTTTCCCGCGCGGGAGGGGAACAGATACGCAGTATTTT	CASSFPRGRGTDTQYF
NA	TRBV2	TRBJ2-7	NA	TGTGCCAGCAGTGAAGGAAGGGGTTCCTACGAGCAGTACTTC	CASSEGRGSYEQYF
NA	TRBV15	TRBJ1-4	TRBD1	TGTGCCACCAGTCCACAGGGGGAAAAACTGTTTTTT	CATSPQGEKLFF
NA	TRBV5-6	TRBJ2-7	NA	TGTGCCAGCAGCTTGCAGGGGACCTACGAGCAGTACTTC	CASSLQGTYEQYF
NA	TRBV7-3	TRBJ2-1	TRBD2	TGTGCCAGCAGCTTTGGACTAGCGGGGAATGAGCAGTTCTTC	CASSFGLAGNEQFF
NA	TRBV30	TRBJ1-5	TRBD1	TGTGCCTGGAGTGTCGACAGGGTCGGGGGCAATCAGCCCCAGCATTTT	CAWSVDRVGGNQPQHF
few	TRBV7-9	TRBJ1-1	NA	TGTGCCAGCAGCTTACAGGCGGGCACTGAAGCTTTCTTT	CASSLQAGTEAFF
few	TRBV9	TRBJ2-7	TRBD1	TGTGCCAGCAGCGTAACACCGGGACAGAACTACGAGCAGTACTTC	CASSVTPGQNYEQYF
NA	TRBV5-1	TRBJ2-2	NA	TGCGCCAGCAGCTTGGCCCCGGGACACCCCGACACCGGGGAGCTGTTTTTT	CASSLAPGHPDTGELFF